A selection of T cell receptor beta chains follows, all from one sample in a study of CD8 T cells in ankylosing spondylitis. TCRdb redid the calling of the 5' RACE reads with MiXCR, one entry per CDR3 protein. This sample has approximately 69,000 distinct CDR3 sequences, with approximately 5% found just once. Specimen: blood, either unsorted or a sorted T cell fraction (not recorded which). These receptors all stem from a male donor with ankylosing spondylitis or in good health (not recorded which). CDR3s include the opening cysteine and the closing phenylalanine or tryptophan. D genes are given only for firm matches. The size entry is marked missing in some rows and otherwise reads once, few, many or a size class.

TRBJ1-5 | - | TRBV20-1 | many | CSASNSPEGNQPQHF | TGCAGTGCTAGTAACAGTCCGGAGGGTAATCAGCCCCAGCATTTT
TRBJ2-1 | - | TRBV5-1 | many | CASTFGSGDSNYNEQFF | TGCGCCAGCACCTTCGGGTCGGGGGACTCTAACTACAATGAGCAGTTCTTC
TRBJ1-4 | - | TRBV5-1 | many | CASSLGQSTNEKLFF | TGCGCCAGCAGCTTGGGTCAGTCAACTAATGAAAAACTGTTTTTT
TRBJ2-1 | TRBD2 | TRBV7-3 | many | CASSLKEAGDSYNEQFF | TGTGCCAGCAGCTTAAAAGAAGCGGGGGACTCCTACAATGAGCAGTTCTTC
TRBJ1-6 | - | TRBV7-3 | many | CASSLGGLGSPLHF | TGTGCCAGCAGCTTAGGGGGTCTCGGTTCACCCCTCCACTTT
TRBJ2-7 | TRBD1 | TRBV11-2 | many | CASSISGGHEQYF | TGTGCCAGCAGCATATCAGGGGGCCACGAGCAGTACTTC
TRBJ2-3 | - | TRBV18 | many | CASSAGRAPDTQYF | TGTGCCAGCTCCGCCGGCAGGGCACCAGATACGCAGTATTTT
TRBJ2-3 | TRBD1 | TRBV9 | many | CASSLGDSTDTQYF | TGTGCCAGCAGCCTTGGGGACAGTACAGATACGCAGTATTTT
TRBJ1-2 | TRBD1 | TRBV20-1 | many | CSALQGVDGYTF | TGCAGTGCCCTCCAGGGGGTAGATGGCTACACCTTC
TRBJ2-7 | - | TRBV14 | many | CASSPKIAGEQYF | TGTGCCAGCAGCCCGAAGATCGCGGGGGAGCAGTACTTC
TRBJ2-5 | - | TRBV18 | many | CASSPPGGESQETQYF | TGTGCCAGCTCACCACCGGGCGGGGAGAGCCAAGAGACCCAGTACTTC
TRBJ1-3 | - | TRBV6-1 | many | CASERQFQGNTIYF | TGTGCCAGCGAAAGACAGTTCCAGGGAAACACCATATATTTT
TRBJ1-1 | - | TRBV5-1 | many | CASSSMGRTTNTEAFF | TGCGCCAGCAGCTCTATGGGACGGACTACGAACACTGAAGCTTTCTTT
TRBJ1-2 | - | TRBV20-1 | many | CSARDPGGDYGYTF | TGCAGTGCTAGAGACCCCGGGGGGGACTATGGCTACACCTTC
TRBJ1-5 | TRBD1 | TRBV27 | many | CASSLGKGRSGQGIQPQHF | TGTGCCAGCAGCCTAGGTAAAGGACGGAGCGGACAGGGTATTCAGCCCCAGCATTTT
TRBJ2-6 | - | TRBV7-2 | many | CASSERSSGANVLTF | TGTGCCAGCAGCGAAAGGAGCTCTGGGGCCAACGTCCTGACTTTC
TRBJ2-7 | - | TRBV27 | many | CASSLKGGAPMLYEQYF | TGTGCCAGCAGTTTAAAGGGCGGAGCTCCTATGTTGTACGAGCAGTACTTC
TRBJ1-3 | - | TRBV12-3/TRBV12-4 | many | CASRRRRDYTIYF | TGTGCCAGCAGGAGACGGAGGGATTACACCATATATTTT
TRBJ2-7 | TRBD2 | TRBV20-1 | many | CSARDRVGTSGVRSSYEQYF | TGCAGTGCTAGAGATCGAGTGGGGACTAGCGGGGTACGATCCTCCTACGAGCAGTACTTC
TRBJ2-1 | TRBD2 | TRBV28 | - | CAGSFAGGLNNEQFF | TGTGCCGGTAGTTTCGCGGGGGGGCTCAACAATGAGCAGTTCTTC
TRBJ2-1 | - | TRBV5-1 | many | CASIREGSYNEQFF | TGCGCCAGCATCAGGGAAGGCTCCTACAATGAGCAGTTCTTC
TRBJ2-5 | TRBD2 | TRBV5-1 | many | CASSLGLAGQETQYF | TGCGCCAGCAGCTTGGGACTAGCGGGGCAAGAGACCCAGTACTTC
TRBJ2-3 | TRBD2 | TRBV3-1 | many | CASSLTRGLGGGGATRADTQYF | TGTGCCAGCAGCCTAACAAGGGGATTGGGTGGCGGGGGGGCAACGAGAGCAGATACGCAGTATTTT
TRBJ2-5 | - | TRBV18 | many | CASSPPAAVETQYF | TGTGCCAGCTCACCACCGGCGGCAGTAGAGACCCAGTACTTC
TRBJ2-3 | - | TRBV12-3/TRBV12-4 | many | CASSFLPGLDTQYF | TGTGCCAGCAGTTTCCTCCCCGGCCTAGATACGCAGTATTTT
TRBJ2-5 | - | TRBV3-1 | many | CASSRAFQETQYF | TGTGCCAGCAGCCGAGCGTTCCAAGAGACCCAGTACTTC
TRBJ2-2 | - | TRBV5-4 | many | CASSLGLGANTGELFF | TGTGCCAGCAGCTTGGGTTTGGGGGCGAACACCGGGGAGCTGTTTTTT
TRBJ2-6 | - | TRBV18 | many | CASSLSRGANVLTF | TGTGCCAGCTCACTATCAAGGGGGGCCAACGTCCTGACTTTC